This entry lists 3 T cell receptor beta chains sequenced from one sample in a study of blood T cell repertoires in COVID-19 (dated by TCRdb to 2018 to 2021). To prepare the library, the immunoSEQ multiplex PCR assay was applied. The immuneACCESS repertoire file appears here via TCRdb, limited to in-frame rearrangements. These files lack a portion of the clones; in checked studies, under half of the deficit traces to unresolved V genes, and the cause of the others is not known. This sample gives around 110,000 clones in total; around four fifths of them show up just once. The top ten clones comprise 2% to 2.5% of the sample. Sequences were obtained from peripheral blood. These receptors all stem from a man under 40 with acute or convalescent COVID-19.

V is TRBV19 and J is TRBJ2-6; D unresolved. V shed 5 bases and J shed 4 bases, with 3 bases lying between them. Looked up from germline, CDR1 is LNHDA and CDR2 is SQIVND (reference sequence). The CDR3 extends over 12 amino acids. The CDR3: CASSLGANVLTF. The CDR3 coding sequence is TGTGCCAGTAGTCTAGGGGCCAACGTCCTGACTTTC.

This clone came up a few times. The chain couples TRBV6-5 to TRBJ1-6, with 9 bases that match TRBD1. V lost 6 bases to trimming and J lost 7 bases; unmatched junction nucleotides: 1. Germline CDR1 reads MNHEY; CDR2 reads SVGAGI. This CDR3 has 13 amino acids. CDR3 DNA sequence: TGTGCCAGCAGCGGACAGGGGAATTCACCCCTCCACTTT. It is translated as CASSGQGNSPLHF.

This chain links TRBV5-6 with TRBJ1-1, with a weak D call TRBD1 (6 bases). Germline-derived CDR1 and CDR2 are SGHDT and YYEEEE. CDR3 length: 13 amino acids. V was pared by 2 bases and J by 5 bases, with 10 bases between. DNA of the CDR3: TGTGCCAGCAGCTTACCAGGGGTGACTGAAGCTTTCTTT. This sequence encodes CASSLPGVTEAFF. Combining the CDR3 with reference TRBV5-6 and TRBJ1-1 gives the whole variable domain DAGVTQSPTHLIKTRGQQVTLRCSPKSGHDTVSWYQQALGQGPQFIFQYYEEEERQRGNFPDRFSGHQFPNYSSELNVNALLLGDSALYLCASSLPGVTEAFFGQGTRLTVV.